The 25 T cell receptor beta chains listed next were all sequenced from one sample in a study of blood T cell repertoires in COVID-19. The data were produced by immunoSEQ multiplex PCR, yet TCRdb's version contains in-frame clones alone and is incomplete. Here the sample spans 140,000 to 150,000 clones, 84% being singletons. The sequencing sample was made of peripheral blood. The receptor set was obtained from a human donor in a cohort sampled during active COVID-19.

CDR3 protein: CASSQDLGETQAFF. The CDR3 DNA is TGTGCCAGCAGCCAAGATCTGGGAGAGACTCAGGCTTTCTTT. The V gene is TRBV3-1 (or the pseudogene TRBV3-2), the J gene TRBJ1-1; D is unresolved. CDR1 is LGHDT and CDR2 is YNNKEL in the germline V gene (reference sequence). The V end was cut by 0 bases, the J end by 11 bases, with 16 bases between. The CDR3 runs 14 residues.

The chain has TRBV19 and TRBJ1-2; perhaps TRBD1 as D (5 bases). Deletions cut 7 bases from V and 8 bases from J, with 20 bases between. The CDR3 spans 14 residues. Germline values: CDR1 LNHDA, CDR2 SQIVND (reference sequence). CDR3 loop: CASNPLGGANGYTF. The DNA for the CDR3 is TGTGCCAGTAACCCCCTGGGGGGAGCGAACGGCTACACCTTC.

This rearrangement joins TRBV14 to TRBJ2-7, with D unclear. V gave up 5 bases and J gave up 3 bases, with 5 bases separating them. The length of the CDR3 is 11 residues. CDR1 and CDR2 (germline): SGHDN, FVKESK. The CDR3 bases are TGTGCCAGCAGCGCCTACTACGAGCAGTACTTC. This gives the protein CASSAYYEQYF.

This clone was counted between two and nine times. V usage is TRBV6-2 or TRBV6-3 and J usage is TRBJ1-6, with 8 positions matching TRBD1. This CDR3 region has 16 residues. CDR1 is MNHEY and CDR2 is SVGEGT in the germline V gene. Unmatched junction bases numbered 11, after V lost 4 bases and J lost 9 bases. CDR3 in DNA: TGTGCCAGCAGTTTACTCCGGACAGGGAATACTTCACCCCTCCACTTT. Its translation: CASSLLRTGNTSPLHF.

J is TRBJ1-2 and V is TRBV28, with 8 bases that match TRBD1. Germline CDR1 MDHEN, CDR2 SYDVKM. J gave up 7 bases and V 3 bases, and 7 bases lay outside the gene matches. The CDR3 has 14 residues. Written as DNA, the CDR3 is TGTGCCAGCAGTTTGAACCAGGGGGCAATTGGCTACACCTTC. Translation gives CASSLNQGAIGYTF.

The genes are TRBV27 and TRBJ1-2, with TRBD1 identical over 11 bases. Germline CDR1 MNHEY, CDR2 SMNVEV (reference sequence). Trimming cost V 5 bases and J 2 bases; bases outside gene matches: 4. This CDR3 spans 15 amino acids. The CDR3 DNA is TGTGCCAGCAGTCCCGGGACAGGGGGGAACTATGGCTACACCTTC. This encodes CASSPGTGGNYGYTF.

The rearrangement joins TRBV5-3 to TRBJ2-7; D remains unclear. TRBV5-3 is treated as an ORF (open reading frame) with a function not yet certain. The length of the CDR3 is 13 residues. V was trimmed by 4 bases and J by 4 bases, leaving 12 bases between them. This CDR3 reads CARSPRLIYEQYF. The DNA for the CDR3 is TGTGCCAGAAGCCCGAGACTTATTTACGAGCAGTACTTC.

This chain joins TRBV10-3 and TRBJ2-5; TRBD2 might be the D (6 bases). Trimming took off 2 bases at V and 2 bases at J, with 9 bases between the two ends. CDR1 is ENHRY and CDR2 is SYGVKD in the germline V gene. CDR3 size: 14 residues. The DNA of the CDR3 is TGTGCCATCAGTGAGCGGGAGAATCAAGAGACCCAGTACTTC. Translated: CAISERENQETQYF.

The chain combines TRBV27 with TRBJ2-5; weak D call: TRBD2 (5 bases). Trimming took off 5 bases at V and 2 bases at J, with 9 bases between the two ends. Germline V gene lookup returns CDR1 MNHEY and CDR2 SMNVEV (reference sequence). CDR3 length: 13 residues. This CDR3 reads CASSVASQETQYF. CDR3 DNA: TGTGCCAGCAGTGTAGCGTCGCAAGAGACCCAGTACTTC.

The chain has TRBV5-1 and TRBJ2-1; D unresolved. Trimming removed 4 bases from V and 1 base from J, with 12 bases in between. This CDR3 has 15 residues. Germline-derived CDR1 and CDR2 are SGHRS and YFSETQ. CDR3 bases: TGCGCCAGCAGCCCGAGAAGATTATCCTACAATGAGCAGTTCTTC. Residues: CASSPRRLSYNEQFF. The full variable domain, completed using reference TRBV5-1 and TRBJ2-1, is KAGVTQTPRYLIKTRGQQVTLSCSPISGHRSVSWYQQTPGQGLQFLFEYFSETQRNKGNFPGRFSGRQFSNSRSEMNVSTLELGDSALYLCASSPRRLSYNEQFFGPGTRLTVL.

The CDR3 DNA reads as TGTGCCAGCAGTTACTCAGGACAGAACTCTGGAAACACCATATATTTT. Its translation is CASSYSGQNSGNTIYF. This rearrangement joins TRBV6-5 to TRBJ1-3; tentative D call: TRBD1 (6 bases). Germline values: CDR1 MNHEY, CDR2 SVGAGI. The V and J ends lost 0 bases and 0 bases respectively, with 9 bases between them. The CDR3 length is 16 residues.

This clone came up a few times. This chain uses TRBV10-3 with TRBJ1-2; 7 nucleotides line up with TRBD1. J was trimmed by 7 bases and V by 3 bases; bases with no gene match: 5. CDR3 length: 13 amino acids. CDR1 is ENHRY, CDR2 SYGVKD, per germline. CDR3 amino acids: CAISDDRDGGYTF. CDR3 bases: TGTGCCATCAGTGATGACAGGGACGGTGGCTACACCTTC.

The CDR3 bases are TGTGCCAGCAGCCGACAGGGGGTGAACACCGGGGAGCTGTTTTTT. Amino acids: CASSRQGVNTGELFF. This chain links TRBV3-1 (or the pseudogene TRBV3-2) with TRBJ2-2, with 9 bases identical to TRBD1. Germline V gives CDR1 LGHDT, CDR2 YNNKEL (reference sequence). V lost 4 bases to trimming and J lost 1 base; unmatched junction nucleotides: 1. The length of the CDR3 is 15 residues.

This clone turned up a few times. The V and J genes are TRBV6-5 and TRBJ1-2; D ambiguous. Looked up from germline, CDR1 is MNHEY and CDR2 is SVGAGI. The CDR3 length is 12 residues. The V end lost 6 bases, the J end lost 8 bases, and 13 bases lay between the germline ends. CDR3 nucleotides: TGTGCCAGCAGAATGGGAGGGCTGGGCTACACCTTC. Translating it yields CASRMGGLGYTF.

The genes are TRBV15 and TRBJ1-4; D is perhaps TRBD1 (5 bases). Germline lookup yields CDR1 LNHNV and CDR2 YYDKDF (reference sequence). The length of the CDR3 is 15 residues. V lost 5 bases, J lost 2 bases, and 12 bases lay in between. The CDR3: CATSLRAGTNEKLFF. The CDR3, as DNA: TGTGCCACCAGCCTTCGGGCAGGGACTAATGAAAAACTGTTTTTT.

The chain employs TRBV4-3 and TRBJ1-4, with 9 bases that match TRBD1. CDR1 LGHNA and CDR2 YSLEER come from the germline V gene. The junction had 10 bases not matched to a gene; V was cut back by 0 bases and J by 8 bases. This CDR3 spans 17 amino acids. The CDR3 reads CASSQDSGTGRREKLFF. The CDR3 nucleotides read TGCGCCAGCAGCCAAGATAGTGGGACAGGGCGGAGGGAAAAACTGTTTTTT.

This clone came up a few times. The genes are TRBV6-2 or TRBV6-3 and TRBJ2-2, with 9 bases identical to TRBD2. This CDR3 contains 17 residues. Germline CDR1 MNHEY, CDR2 SVGEGT. V gave up 6 bases and J gave up 4 bases; unmatched junction bases: 12. DNA of the CDR3: TGTGCCAGCAGCCGGAGCCGCGGGGGGGCCGGCACCGGGGAGCTGTTTTTT. This codes for CASSRSRGGAGTGELFF.

The genes are TRBV2 and TRBJ2-1; possible D gene TRBD1, 6 bases. Germline CDR1 and CDR2: SNHLY and FYNNEI. The CDR3 runs to 14 residues. V lost 6 bases and J lost 12, with 21 bases in between. As DNA, the CDR3 is TGTGCCAGCAGGGTAGGGGGTGATACAATGAGGCAGTTCTTC. Amino acids: CASRVGGDTMRQFF. Variable domain in full (rest from reference TRBV2 and TRBJ2-1): EPEVTQTPSHQVTQMGQEVILRCVPISNHLYFYWYRQILGQKVEFLVSFYNNEISEKSEIFDDQFSVERPDGSNFTLKIRSTKLEDSAMYFCASRVGGDTMRQFFGPGTRLTVL.

V and J are TRBV5-1 and TRBJ2-3, with D perhaps TRBD1 (5 bases). Trimming took 3 bases from V and 6 from J, leaving 11 bases between them. CDR3 length: 13 residues. The germline V gene has CDR1 SGHRS and CDR2 YFSETQ. The CDR3 bases are TGCGCCAGCAGCTCCCAGGGTTATGATACGCAGTATTTT. This encodes CASSSQGYDTQYF.

The chain links TRBV9 to TRBJ1-6; D call uncertain. Germline values: CDR1 SGDLS, CDR2 YYNGEE. The CDR3 is 12 amino acids. Trimming removed 0 bases at V and 14 bases at J, with 9 bases between. For the CDR3, the DNA is TGTGCCAGCAGCGTAGGGCAGGCCACCCTCCACTTT. It yields the protein CASSVGQATLHF.

This clone has only one observation. The J gene is TRBJ2-1, the V gene TRBV3-1 (or the pseudogene TRBV3-2), with TRBD1 matching over 7 bases. With 4 bases clipped from V and 4 bases from J, the junction kept 7 bases outside the gene matches. This CDR3 is built from 15 residues. Germline V lookup: CDR1 LGHDT, CDR2 YNNKEL (reference sequence). Here the CDR3 DNA reads TGTGCCAGCAGCCCGATGGGACAGTTATACAATGAGCAGTTCTTC. Amino acid sequence: CASSPMGQLYNEQFF.

The chain links TRBV5-5 to TRBJ1-5; the D gene is possibly TRBD1 (5 bases). Germline CDR1 is SGHKS and CDR2 is YYEKEE (reference sequence). This CDR3 is built from 15 residues. V was clipped by 0 bases and J by 8 bases, with 15 bases between them. CDR3 in DNA: TGTGCCAGCAGCTTGGCCGGCGGGGGGAGCGAGCCCCAGCATTTT. Translating it yields CASSLAGGGSEPQHF.

The V and J genes are TRBV19 and TRBJ1-1; D gene ambiguous. The CDR3 length is 15 residues. V lost 7 bases and J lost 1, with 16 bases in between. Germline loops: CDR1 LNHDA, CDR2 SQIVND (reference sequence). The DNA of the CDR3 is TGTGCCAGTAAAAACCAGAAATCATCGAACACTGAAGCTTTCTTT. This translates into CASKNQKSSNTEAFF. The full variable domain, rest sourced from reference TRBV19 and TRBJ1-1, is DGGITQSPKYLFRKEGQNVTLSCEQNLNHDAMYWYRQDPGQGLRLIYYSQIVNDFQKGDIAEGYSVSREKKESFPLTVTSAQKNPTAFYLCASKNQKSSNTEAFFGQGTRLTVV.

The chain links TRBV5-1 to TRBJ1-6; TRBD1 matches 7 bases. The CDR3 runs 15 residues. V shed 0 bases, J shed 7 bases, and the junction held 4 bases outside the gene matches. The germline CDR1 and CDR2 sequences are SGHRS and YFSETQ. This CDR3 reads CASSLATGENSPLHF. CDR3 DNA: TGCGCCAGCAGCTTGGCCACAGGGGAGAATTCACCCCTCCACTTT.

V and J are TRBV18 and TRBJ1-1, with 8 bases lining up with TRBD1. The CDR3 runs 16 residues. V trimming: 3 bases; J trimming: 4 bases; junction bases outside the gene matches: 10. CDR1 and CDR2 from the germline V gene are KGHSH and LQKENI. The CDR3 here is CASSPSLGQVGTEAFF. In nucleotides, the CDR3 is TGTGCCAGCTCACCCTCTCTGGGACAGGTGGGCACTGAAGCTTTCTTT.